Listed here are 9 T cell receptor beta chains from one sample, sequenced in a study of metastatic and nonmetastatic thyroid tumors. None of the patients had undergone any treatment ahead of thyroid surgery. TCRdb reanalyzed the PCR reads with MiXCR. Of 20,000 to 25,000 clones listed, about a sixth are singletons. Source material: blood. These receptors were taken from a female donor with papillary thyroid cancer or a benign thyroid nodule (not recorded which). Some clones in this sample may be carry-over from other donors' samples.

This clone was counted ten times or more. J is TRBJ1-5 and V is TRBV19; TRBD1 might be the D (6 bases). CDR1 LNHDA and CDR2 SQIVND come from the germline V gene (reference sequence). This CDR3 region has 15 residues. Trimming left V 6 bases short and J 1 base short, with 13 bases between. The CDR3 here is CASSDVGGSNQPQHF. The CDR3 DNA reads as TGTGCCAGTAGCGATGTGGGGGGCAGCAATCAGCCCCAGCATTTT.

This clone has a count of ten or more. This rearrangement joins TRBV20-1 to TRBJ2-3; 12 bases match TRBD2. Unmatched junction bases numbered 2, after V lost 3 bases and J lost 4 bases. Germline CDR1 is DFQATT and CDR2 is SNEGSKA (reference sequence). The CDR3 length is 14 residues. CDR3 in DNA: TGCAGTGCTAGCGCTAGCGGGAGGGCAGATACGCAGTATTTT. Translation gives CSASASGRADTQYF.

In its sample, this clone was seen many times. The V and J genes are TRBV30 and TRBJ1-5; a weak D match, TRBD1 (5 bases). The CDR3 consists of 14 residues. Trimming took off 4 bases at V and 5 bases at J, with 15 bases between the two ends. CDR1 GTSNPN and CDR2 SVGIG come from the germline V gene (reference sequence). DNA for the CDR3: TGTGCCTGGAATAAAGGGGAAGGGCATCAGCCCCAGCATTTT. Protein sequence: CAWNKGEGHQPQHF. The variable domain in full, with the rest retrieved from reference TRBV30 and TRBJ1-5, is SQTIHQWPATLVQPVGSPLSLECTVEGTSNPNLYWYRQAAGRGLQLLFYSVGIGQISSEVPQNLSASRPQDRQFILSSKKLLLSDSGFYLCAWNKGEGHQPQHFGDGTRLSIL.

The table lists this clone with a few counts. The CDR3: CASSRTGGGEQYF. In nucleotides, the CDR3 is TGTGCCAGCAGTCGGACAGGGGGGGGCGAGCAGTACTTC. The chain uses TRBV6-1 and TRBJ2-7, with 10 bases matching TRBD1. Looked up from germline, CDR1 is MNHNS and CDR2 is SASEGT. This CDR3 is 13 amino acids long. The V and J ends lost 5 bases and 6 bases, in that order; junction bases with no gene match: 4.

This clone was seen many times. This sequence joins TRBV30 and TRBJ2-3, with no clear D. The germline V and J ends were trimmed by 0 bases and 6 bases, with 13 bases remaining between them. This CDR3 contains 14 residues. Germline CDR1 reads GTSNPN; CDR2 reads SVGIG (reference sequence). The CDR3 DNA reads as TGTGCCTGGAGTGTATGGGGAAGTAGGGATACGCAGTATTTT. Encoded protein: CAWSVWGSRDTQYF.

This clone was seen repeatedly, ten times or more. The chain employs TRBV9 and TRBJ1-2; D is uncertain. Trimming cost V 3 bases and J 6 bases, with 12 bases left between them. Germline values: CDR1 SGDLS, CDR2 YYNGEE. This CDR3 is 13 amino acids long. The DNA of the CDR3 is TGTGCCAGCAGCGCCCTTCGGGATGATGGCTACACCTTC. As protein: CASSALRDDGYTF.

Many counts were recorded for this clone. The chain couples TRBV6-1 to TRBJ1-5; D perhaps matches TRBD1 (5 bases). V was clipped by 1 base and J by 8 bases, with 15 bases between them. Germline loops: CDR1 MNHNS, CDR2 SASEGT. The CDR3 sequence is 15 residues long. The CDR3 region has the DNA TGTGCCAGCAGTGAAGGGTCCGTTGACAGAGAGCCCCAGCATTTT. It translates to CASSEGSVDREPQHF.

This clone was seen many times. CDR3 sequence reads: CASGRQTYNTGELFF. The CDR3 DNA sequence: TGTGCCAGCGGCCGACAGACGTATAACACCGGGGAGCTGTTTTTT. V and J are TRBV12-3 or TRBV12-4 and TRBJ2-2; possibly TRBD1 for D (5 bases). V was clipped by 8 bases and J by 2 bases, with 15 bases between them. This CDR3 contains 15 residues.

There are many counts of this clone. The genes are TRBV25-1 and TRBJ1-2; D possibly corresponds to TRBD1 (6 bases). CDR1 and CDR2 from the germline V gene are MGHDK and SYGVNS. The CDR3 totals 14 residues. V lost 0 bases and J lost 8, with 13 bases in between. CDR3 DNA sequence: TGTGCCAGCAGTGAATATGGGGGGGCAAGAGGCTACACCTTC. Translated, it gives CASSEYGGARGYTF.